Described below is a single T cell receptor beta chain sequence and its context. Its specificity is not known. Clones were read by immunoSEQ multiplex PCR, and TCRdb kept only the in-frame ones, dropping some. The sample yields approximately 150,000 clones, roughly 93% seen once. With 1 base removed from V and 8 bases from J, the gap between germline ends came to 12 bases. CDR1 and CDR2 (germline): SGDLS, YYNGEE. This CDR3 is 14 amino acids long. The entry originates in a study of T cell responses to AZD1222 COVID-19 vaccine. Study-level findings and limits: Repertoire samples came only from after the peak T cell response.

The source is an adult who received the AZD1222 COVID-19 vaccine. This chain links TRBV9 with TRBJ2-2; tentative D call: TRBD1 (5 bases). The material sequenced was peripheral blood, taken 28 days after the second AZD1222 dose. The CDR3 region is CASSVQGFVGELFF. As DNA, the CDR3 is TGTGCCAGCAGCGTACAGGGTTTTGTTGGGGAGCTGTTTTTT. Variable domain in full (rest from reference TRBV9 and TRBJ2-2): DSGVTQTPKHLITATGQRVTLRCSPRSGDLSVYWYQQSLDQGLQFLIQYYNGEERAKGNILERFSAQQFPDLHSELNLSSLELGDSALYFCASSVQGFVGELFFGEGSRLTVL.